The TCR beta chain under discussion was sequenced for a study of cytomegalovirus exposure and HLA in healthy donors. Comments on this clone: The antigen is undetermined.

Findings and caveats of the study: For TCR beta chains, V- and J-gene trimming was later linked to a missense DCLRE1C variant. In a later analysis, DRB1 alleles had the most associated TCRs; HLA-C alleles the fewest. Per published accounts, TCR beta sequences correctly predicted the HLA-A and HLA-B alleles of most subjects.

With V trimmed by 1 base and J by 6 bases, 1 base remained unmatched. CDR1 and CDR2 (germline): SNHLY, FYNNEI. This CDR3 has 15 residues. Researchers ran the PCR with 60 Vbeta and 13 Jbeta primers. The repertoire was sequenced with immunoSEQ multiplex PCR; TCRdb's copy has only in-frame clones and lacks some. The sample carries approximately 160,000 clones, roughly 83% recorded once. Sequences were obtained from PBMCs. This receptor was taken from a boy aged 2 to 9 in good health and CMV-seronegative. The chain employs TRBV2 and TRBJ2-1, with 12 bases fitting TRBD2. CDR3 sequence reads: CASSEELAGGNEQFF. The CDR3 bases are TGTGCCAGCAGTGAAGAACTAGCGGGAGGCAATGAGCAGTTCTTC.